The entry below gives a single TCR beta chain sequence along with its context. Its recognized antigen is unknown. No base-level quality is on record; no much larger clone is a single base apart. The collaborating institutions used their own protocols to collect whole blood in K2EDTA tubes. Collaborator samples were shipped for TCRbeta analysis as frozen whole blood, isolated PBMCs, or DNA extracted from either sample type. This sample was taken from a study of blood T cell repertoires in COVID-19 (dated by TCRdb to 2020 to 2022). Study-wide context: The collaborator samples originated in the United States, Italy and Spain and spanned the acute and convalescent phases of COVID-19. The material from the prospective study consisted of cDNA or gDNA derived from T cells, B-cell-depleted T cells, or PBMCs. Where HLA class I and class II types were available, the types were taken from metadata supplied by the sample provider, not from assay-based typing. The repertoires were made available in a free public database intended to serve as a resource for research on the immune response to SARS-CoV-2. The dataset comprised deeply sampled blood TCRbeta repertoires from subjects exposed to, actively infected with, or recovered from COVID-19. Samples were obtained from the ongoing ImmuneRACE study (first 160 participants) and from about 1,300 subjects provided by 6 global collaborators. The sample metadata nearly always contained a de-identified subject ID, COVID-19 status, age in years and sex.

What the work shows at the level of the full study, not this receptor alone: The quantity of clinical and demographic metadata differed by source and by participant and was supplied without curation.

CDR1 and CDR2 were assigned from the germline V gene as SNHLY and FYNNEI. The CDR3 starts with the cysteine, ends with the phenylalanine, and has 15 residues. Of all the DNA, just the CDR3 is kept, 45 bases in frame from base 1. Relative to germline, V is 10 bases shorter and J is 0 bases shorter, with 13 bases between their ends. TCRbeta CDR3 regions were amplified from genomic DNA using the immunoSEQ Assay, a bias-controlled multiplex PCR. In the authors' own workflow: Nucleated cell counts per sample were estimated from amplification of reference gene primers within the assay. To quantify the absolute abundance of each unique TCRbeta CDR3 rearrangement, sequence reads were collapsed and filtered. For each sample, productive Simpson clonality was calculated by taking the square root of Simpson's diversity index across productive rearrangements. TCRdb holds this immuneACCESS table with in-frame rearrangements only. Some clones are missing; in checked studies, unresolved V genes explain under half, and the rest has no known cause. The V and J calls and clone size are taken from that table; D and trimming were inferred from the DNA. The sample profile shows under 150,000 clones; approximately 88% of them were found once. The top ten constitute roughly 2.2% of the sample.

Recombination joined TRBV2 with TRBJ2-6, and the D gene may be TRBD1, 5 bases matching. Source material: peripheral blood. The TCR sequence derives from a man aged 65-85 years with active COVID-19. The CDR3 has the sequence CAIWGRASGANVLTF. The nucleotide sequence is TGTGCCATCTGGGGCCGGGCCTCTGGGGCCAACGTCCTGACTTTC.